One and the same sample provided the 14 T cell receptor beta chains below, sequenced in a study of molecular identifiers for immune sequencing clone quantification. TCRdb re-called the PCR reads through MiXCR, storing one row per CDR3 protein. The table includes about 67,000 distinct CDR3 sequences, 15% to 20% detected once. Sequencing was carried out using naive CD8+ T cells from blood, with Jurkat cell RNA spiked in. This sample's subset: FACS-sorted CD8+CD4-CCR7+CD45RA+ naive T cells. The receptors were sampled from a human donor in good health. Some libraries in this study had Jurkat cell RNA spiked in.

This clonotype was counted ten times or more. The chain employs TRBV4-2 and TRBJ2-3, with a tentative D call TRBD1 (5 bases). The ends were cut back, 1 base at V and 3 bases at J, with 8 bases in the middle. The length of the CDR3 is 14 residues. Germline CDR1 and CDR2: LGHNA and YNFKEQ. The CDR3 protein is CASSQAAGTDTQYF. CDR3 DNA sequence: TGTGCCAGCAGCCAAGCGGCAGGGACAGATACGCAGTATTTT.

The chain is built from TRBV6-5 and TRBJ2-1; 7 bases fit TRBD2. Germline V gene sequence: CDR1 MNHEY, CDR2 SVGAGI. This CDR3 contains 13 residues. Germline trimming cut 8 bases from V and 5 bases from J; bases unmatched to any gene: 6. This CDR3 reads CASGLAEDNEQFF. The CDR3 coding sequence is TGTGCCAGCGGGCTAGCGGAGGACAATGAGCAGTTCTTC.

The table lists this clonotype with many counts. The chain employs TRBV28 and TRBJ1-2, with 9 bases aligning to TRBD1. This CDR3 is built from 10 residues. The germline V gene has CDR1 MDHEN and CDR2 SYDVKM. V was clipped by 8 bases and J by 10 bases; unmatched bases: 2. The CDR3 coding sequence is TGTGCCAGCTGGACAGGGGCCTACACCTTC. Translation: CASWTGAYTF.

The sample holds many counts of this clonotype. The chain uses TRBV28 and TRBJ2-1; D gene unclear. Germline-derived CDR1 and CDR2 are MDHEN and SYDVKM. The CDR3 has 13 amino acids. Trimming stripped 1 base from V and 8 bases from J, with 9 bases between. This chain's CDR3 is CASSLSVVDEQFF. For the CDR3, the DNA is TGTGCCAGCAGTTTATCGGTTGTCGATGAGCAGTTCTTC.

This clonotype was picked up many times. The V call is TRBV5-5, the J call TRBJ1-4, with D unclear. The CDR3 has 17 amino acids. Germline V CDR1 and CDR2: SGHKS, YYEKEE (reference sequence). With 1 base removed from V and 2 bases from J, the gap between germline ends came to 15 bases. This CDR3 is CASSLKGQPTTNEKLFF. CDR3 DNA sequence: TGTGCCAGCAGCTTGAAGGGCCAACCAACTACTAATGAAAAACTGTTTTTT.

This clonotype appeared many times. V gene TRBV6-5 combines with J gene TRBJ2-7; 8 nucleotides align to TRBD2. V trimming: 4 bases; J trimming: 4 bases; junction bases outside the gene matches: 3. The CDR3 is 13 residues long. Germline CDR1 MNHEY, CDR2 SVGAGI. CDR3 protein: CASSWASGYEQYF. DNA of the CDR3: TGTGCCAGCAGTTGGGCTAGCGGGTACGAGCAGTACTTC.

This clonotype was seen a handful of times. V gene TRBV29-1 combines with J gene TRBJ1-2; D is possibly TRBD1 (6 bases). Per germline, CDR1 SQVTM and CDR2 ANQGSEA. V gave up 6 bases and J gave up 5 bases, with 10 bases separating them. The CDR3 contains 11 residues. The CDR3: CSVLTGYGYTF. CDR3 nucleotides: TGCAGCGTGTTAACAGGGTATGGCTACACCTTC.

This clonotype was seen many times. The chain employs TRBV20-1 and TRBJ1-6; 9 nucleotides align to TRBD1. V shed 0 bases, J shed 6 bases, and the junction held 3 bases outside the gene matches. CDR3 length: 15 residues. The germline V gene has CDR1 DFQATT and CDR2 SNEGSKA (reference sequence). CDR3 sequence: CSARDTGGFNSPLHF. CDR3 sequence (DNA): TGCAGTGCTAGAGACACAGGGGGCTTTAATTCACCCCTCCACTTT.

This clonotype was seen only a few times. It may be a read error: a sequence one base away is much more abundant. V is TRBV7-8 and J is TRBJ2-1; the D is unclear. This CDR3 has 11 residues. The germline CDR1 and CDR2 sequences are SGHVS and FQNEAQ. CDR3: CAGSPHNEQFF. CDR3 bases: TGTGCCGGCAGCCCGCACAATGAGCAGTTCTTC.

The chain has TRBV23-1 and TRBJ1-2, with D possibly TRBD1 on 6 matching bases. TRBV23-1 has ORF status, its function being uncertain. CDR3 length: 12 amino acids. With 3 bases removed from V and 7 bases from J, the gap between germline ends came to 9 bases. The CDR3 DNA reads TGCGCCAGCAGTCAGGGCAGGGGTGGCTACACCTTC. Protein: CASSQGRGGYTF.

The CDR3 region has the DNA TGTGCCAGCAGTTCCGTGGATGAGCAGTTCTTC. Its translation is CASSSVDEQFF. The chain recombines TRBV6-6 with TRBJ2-1, with D unresolved. Per germline, CDR1 MNHNY and CDR2 SVGAGI (reference sequence). The CDR3 sequence is 11 residues long. V was cut by 4 bases and J by 8 bases, with 6 bases left in between.

This clonotype was observed at least ten times. V gene TRBV3-1 combines with J gene TRBJ2-3, with TRBD2 identical over 13 bases. Germline-derived CDR1 and CDR2 are LGHDT and YNNKEL (reference sequence). V gave up 4 bases and J gave up 4 bases; unmatched junction bases: 2. The CDR3 contains 15 residues. CDR3 sequence: CASSRGLAGADTQYF. CDR3 nucleotides: TGTGCCAGCAGCCGCGGACTAGCGGGAGCAGATACGCAGTATTTT.

On this clonotype: A read error may explain this, as a much larger clone is one base away. The V and J genes are TRBV6-5 and TRBJ1-4; D unclear. This CDR3 is built from 12 residues. Germline V CDR1 and CDR2: MNHEY, SVGAGI. This CDR3 reads CASSSDREKLSF. The CDR3 DNA reads as TGTGCCAGCAGCTCCGACCGTGAAAAACTGTCTTTT.

A note on this clonotype: One base away lies a much larger clone, so this may be a sequencing read error. The gene calls are TRBV18 and TRBJ1-1; D remains ambiguous. CDR3 size: 17 residues. Deletions cut 2 bases from V and 1 base from J, with 17 bases between. Germline assignment: CDR1 KGHSH and CDR2 LQKENI. CDR3 residues: CASSPIILDGPNTEAFF. CDR3 DNA: TGTGCCAGCTCACCAATAATCCTGGACGGGCCGAACACTGAAGCTTTCTTT.